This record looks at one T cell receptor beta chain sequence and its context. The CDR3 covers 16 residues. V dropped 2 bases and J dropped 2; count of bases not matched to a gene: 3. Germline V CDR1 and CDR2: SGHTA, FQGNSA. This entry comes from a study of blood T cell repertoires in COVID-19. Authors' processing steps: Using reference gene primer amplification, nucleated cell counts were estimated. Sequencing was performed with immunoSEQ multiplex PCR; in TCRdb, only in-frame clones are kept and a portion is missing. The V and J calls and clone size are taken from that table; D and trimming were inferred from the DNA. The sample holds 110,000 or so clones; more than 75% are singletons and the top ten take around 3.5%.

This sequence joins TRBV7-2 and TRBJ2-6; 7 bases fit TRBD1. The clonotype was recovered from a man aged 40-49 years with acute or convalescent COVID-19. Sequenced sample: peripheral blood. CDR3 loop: CASSLFQGAGANVLTF. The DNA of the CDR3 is TGTGCCAGCAGCTTATTTCAGGGGGCTGGGGCCAACGTCCTGACTTTC.